The 21 T cell receptor beta chains in this list originate from one sample, sequenced in a study of T-cell reconstitution after alpha-beta-depleted transplantation in children (dated by TCRdb to 2016 to 2017). Receptor libraries were prepared by PCR. This sample was sequenced with an Illumina HiSeq 2500. TCR library preparation used molecular barcoding, with unique molecular identifiers applied to normalize quantification of the TCRbeta repertoire. TCRdb trimmed public reads at Q25 via fastp, called clones via MiXCR and kept in-frame beta chains. Under each unique CDR3 protein, matching rows form one entry showing the most common genes and DNA. Within this sample are 530,000 or so distinct CDR3 sequences, with roughly 27% of them counted one time only. The ten largest account for approximately 39% of the sample. Sample treatment or condition, as interpreted from the label and publication: allogeneic hematopoietic cell transplantation with graft depleted of TCRalphabeta T cells and CD19 B cells.

The source material was PBMCs, sampled before TCRalphabeta/CD19-depleted stem cell transplant. The receptor source for this set is a boy in the first two years of life with Wiskott-Aldrich syndrome, due to receive a stem cell transplant.

This clonotype was detected a few times. V and J are TRBV5-5 and TRBJ2-4, with 12 bases fitting TRBD2. The CDR3 is made up of 16 amino acids. The J segment lost 8 bases and the V segment lost 2 bases, leaving 8 bases of the junction unmatched. Germline CDR1 and CDR2: SGHKS and YYEKEE (reference sequence). The CDR3 protein is CASSLRTSGMGDIQYF. The CDR3 DNA reads as TGTGCCAGCAGCTTACGGACTAGCGGGATGGGGGACATTCAGTACTTC. Looking up the rest from reference TRBV5-5 and TRBJ2-4 gives the full variable domain: DAGVTQSPTHLIKTRGQQVTLRCSPISGHKSVSWYQQVLGQGPQFIFQYYEKEERGRGNFPDRFSARQFPNYSSELNVNALLLGDSALYLCASSLRTSGMGDIQYFGAGTRLSVL.

The chain combines TRBV6-1 with TRBJ1-3; 8 bases map to TRBD1. V lost 6 bases, J lost 0 bases, and 4 bases stayed unmatched. Germline-derived CDR1 and CDR2 are MNHNS and SASEGT. CDR3 length: 15 amino acids. CDR3 sequence reads: CASRAGTGSGNTIYF. The DNA of the CDR3 is TGTGCCAGCAGGGCCGGGACAGGCTCTGGAAACACCATATATTTT.

This clonotype came up a few times. The chain couples TRBV23-1 to TRBJ2-1, with TRBD2 identical over 11 bases. TRBV23-1 belongs to the ORF category, with a function that is uncertain. The CDR3 is made up of 17 amino acids. The ends lost 3 bases at V and 9 bases at J; junction bases unmatched: 13. CDR3 sequence: CASSHPRELAGALEQFF. In DNA, the CDR3 is TGCGCCAGCAGTCATCCGAGGGAACTAGCGGGGGCCCTTGAGCAGTTCTTC.

The chain recombines TRBV4-2 with TRBJ2-7, with no clear D. Germline-derived CDR1 and CDR2 are LGHNA and YNFKEQ. V lost 0 bases and J lost 3, with 12 bases in between. The CDR3 spans 15 residues. CDR3 loop: CASSQEVATYYEQYF. CDR3 in DNA: TGTGCCAGCAGCCAAGAAGTGGCAACATACTACGAGCAGTACTTC.

About this clonotype itself: A read error may account for a junction end that differs from germline. The genes are TRBV10-3 and TRBJ2-3, with 7 bases identical to TRBD2. This CDR3 has 14 residues. Germline assignment: CDR1 ENHRY and CDR2 SYGVKD. CDR3 coding DNA: TGTGGCATCAGTGTCCGAGCGGGGACAGATACGCAGTATTTT. Its protein is CGISVRAGTDTQYF.

This clonotype was recorded a few times. The chain is built from TRBV7-3 and TRBJ2-1, with D hard to call. The CDR3 is made up of 11 amino acids. Germline V gene sequence: CDR1 SGHTA, CDR2 FQGTGA. V was pared by 8 bases and J by 3 bases, with 5 bases between. CDR3 coding DNA: TGTGCCAGCGGTAACTACAATGAGCAGTTCTTC. It specifies CASGNYNEQFF.

This clonotype has only a few counts. The chain employs TRBV7-8 and TRBJ1-1; no reliable D call. Per germline, CDR1 SGHVS and CDR2 FQNEAQ. The CDR3 consists of 14 residues. V lost 1 base and J lost 2, with 8 bases in between. CDR3 in amino acids: CASSLDAGNTEAFF. The CDR3 bases are TGTGCCAGCAGCTTAGACGCAGGAAACACTGAAGCTTTCTTT.

There are a few counts of this clonotype. This chain connects TRBV5-1 to TRBJ1-3; unclear D gene. There are 15 residues in the CDR3. Per germline, CDR1 SGHRS and CDR2 YFSETQ. The V gene lost 0 bases and the J gene lost 1 base, with 8 bases spanning the gap. The CDR3 sequence is CASSLEPTSGNTIYF. CDR3 in DNA: TGCGCCAGCAGCTTGGAACCAACTTCTGGAAACACCATATATTTT. The variable domain in full, with the rest retrieved from reference TRBV5-1 and TRBJ1-3, is KAGVTQTPRYLIKTRGQQVTLSCSPISGHRSVSWYQQTPGQGLQFLFEYFSETQRNKGNFPGRFSGRQFSNSRSEMNVSTLELGDSALYLCASSLEPTSGNTIYFGEGSWLTVV.

The rearrangement joins TRBV28 to TRBJ2-3; D gene ambiguous. CDR1 and CDR2 from the germline V gene are MDHEN and SYDVKM. The CDR3 runs to 16 residues. The ends were cut back, 5 bases at V and 3 bases at J, with 18 bases in the middle. CDR3 in DNA: TGTGCCAGCAGTCCCCGGGCGACCGTAGGGACAGATACGCAGTATTTT. It yields the protein CASSPRATVGTDTQYF.

This clonotype showed up just once. This rearrangement joins TRBV5-1 to TRBJ2-1, with 7 bases identical to TRBD2. CDR1 is SGHRS, CDR2 YFSETQ, per germline. V was pared by 0 bases and J by 0 bases, with 6 bases of the junction left unmatched. The CDR3 consists of 17 residues. The CDR3 DNA is TGCGCCAGCAGCTTGGCTAGCGGAGGGATCTCCTACAATGAGCAGTTCTTC. It specifies CASSLASGGISYNEQFF.

This clonotype was detected only a few times. The chain is built from TRBV5-4 and TRBJ2-2; D is unclear. Germline V gives CDR1 SGHNT, CDR2 YYREEE (reference sequence). V shed 5 bases and J shed 6 bases, with 11 bases lying between them. This CDR3 is 13 amino acids long. CDR3 coding DNA: TGTGCCAGCAGTTCCGGGTTCGCCGGGGAGCTGTTTTTT. It specifies CASSSGFAGELFF.

V and J are TRBV12-3 or TRBV12-4 and TRBJ1-5; 7 bases match TRBD1. The CDR3 length is 17 residues. Losses at the gene ends were 5 bases for V and 0 bases for J; bases not matched to a gene: 10. The CDR3 nucleotides read TGTGCCAGCAGTACCCGAAAGGGGGCCAATAGCAATCAGCCCCAGCATTTT. This gives the protein CASSTRKGANSNQPQHF.

V usage is TRBV6-1 and J usage is TRBJ1-5; no definite D call. The V end was cut by 7 bases, the J end by 2 bases, with 9 bases between. CDR3 size: 13 residues. Germline lookup yields CDR1 MNHNS and CDR2 SASEGT. As DNA, the CDR3 is TGTGCCAGCACCCGTGGGCGCAATCAGCCCCAGCATTTT. Translated: CASTRGRNQPQHF.

The V and J genes are TRBV5-1 and TRBJ2-1, with TRBD2 matching over 16 bases. Germline CDR1 reads SGHRS; CDR2 reads YFSETQ. The CDR3 has 17 residues. Losses at the gene ends were 4 bases for V and 7 bases for J; bases not matched to a gene: 8. CDR3 residues: CASSPKGGLAGGNEQFF. CDR3 DNA sequence: TGCGCCAGCAGCCCCAAAGGGGGACTAGCGGGAGGGAATGAGCAGTTCTTC.

The chain recombines TRBV7-2 with TRBJ2-7; TRBD1 agrees at 7 bases. CDR3 length equals 14 residues. The germline CDR1 and CDR2 sequences are SGHTA and FQGNSA. J gave up 2 bases and V 5 bases, and 6 bases lay outside the gene matches. DNA of the CDR3: TGTGCCAGCAGCGGGTTGGGACAGCCCTACGAGCAGTACTTC. As protein: CASSGLGQPYEQYF.

This clonotype was seen a handful of times. This rearrangement joins TRBV20-1 to TRBJ2-5; D uncertain. Per the germline V gene, CDR1 is DFQATT and CDR2 is SNEGSKA (reference sequence). V was pared by 6 bases and J by 0 bases, with 14 bases between. This CDR3 contains 14 residues. Here the CDR3 DNA reads TGCAGTGCCCAACTACGCAAGAACCAAGAGACCCAGTACTTC. It encodes CSAQLRKNQETQYF.

This chain connects TRBV7-9 to TRBJ2-6; no clear D gene. Trimming took 10 bases from V and 0 from J, leaving 7 bases between them. Germline loops: CDR1 SEHNR, CDR2 FQNEAQ (reference sequence). This CDR3 has 13 residues. In DNA form, the CDR3 reads TGTGCCACCACTATCTCTGGGGCCAACGTCCTGACTTTC. Translated, it gives CATTISGANVLTF.

This clonotype has more than one count but fewer than ten. The genes are TRBV7-9 and TRBJ2-1; 7 nucleotides line up with TRBD1. V was pared by 2 bases and J by 4 bases, with 5 bases of the junction left unmatched. The V gene's germline CDR1 is SEHNR and CDR2 FQNEAQ (reference sequence). This CDR3 is built from 15 residues. CDR3 nucleotide sequence: TGTGCCAGCAGCTTAATCGGACAGGAGTACAATGAGCAGTTCTTC. Translating gives CASSLIGQEYNEQFF.

This clonotype was seen more than once but under ten times. A read error is likely, as this CDR3 ends without the conserved phenylalanine or tryptophan. The rearrangement uses TRBV27 and TRBJ2-7; D gene uncertain. This CDR3 has 10 residues. Germline V lookup: CDR1 MNHEY, CDR2 SMNVEV (reference sequence). V shed 5 bases and J shed 7 bases, with 6 bases lying between them. CDR3 region: CASSPVEQYY. The DNA for the CDR3 is TGTGCCAGCAGTCCTGTGGAGCAGTACTAC.

V gene TRBV28 combines with J gene TRBJ1-4, with TRBD1 matching 7 bases. Trimming at V came to 6 bases and at J to 5 bases, leaving 6 bases not matched to a gene. Per germline, CDR1 MDHEN and CDR2 SYDVKM. The CDR3 spans 14 residues. The CDR3 DNA is TGTGCCAGCAGATCCGGACAGGCCAATGAAAAACTGTTTTTT. Its translation: CASRSGQANEKLFF.

This clonotype was seen only a few times. The chain recombines TRBV20-1 with TRBJ2-1, with 8 bases that match TRBD2. Germline lookup yields CDR1 DFQATT and CDR2 SNEGSKA (reference sequence). The CDR3 runs 14 residues. Germline trimming cut 6 bases from V and 3 bases from J; bases unmatched to any gene: 7. CDR3 residues: CSAATAGVYNEQFF. As DNA, the CDR3 is TGCAGTGCCGCGACAGCGGGAGTCTACAATGAGCAGTTCTTC.